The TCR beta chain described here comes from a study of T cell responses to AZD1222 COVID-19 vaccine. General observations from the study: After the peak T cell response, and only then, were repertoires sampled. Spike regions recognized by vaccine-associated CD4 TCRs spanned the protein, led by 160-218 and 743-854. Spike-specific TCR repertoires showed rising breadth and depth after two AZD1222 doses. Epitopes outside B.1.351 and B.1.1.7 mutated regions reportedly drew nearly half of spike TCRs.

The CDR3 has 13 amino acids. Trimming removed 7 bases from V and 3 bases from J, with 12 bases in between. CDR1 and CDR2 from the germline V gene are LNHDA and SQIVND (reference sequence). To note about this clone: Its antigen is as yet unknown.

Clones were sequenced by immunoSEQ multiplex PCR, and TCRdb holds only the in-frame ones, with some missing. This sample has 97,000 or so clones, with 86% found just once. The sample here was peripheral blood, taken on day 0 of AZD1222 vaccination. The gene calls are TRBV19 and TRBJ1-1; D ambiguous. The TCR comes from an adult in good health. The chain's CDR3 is CASTKRRDTEAFF. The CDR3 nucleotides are TGTGCCAGTACCAAGAGGAGGGACACTGAAGCTTTCTTT.